The clone carrying this T cell receptor (beta chain) has only one observation. This entry is derived from a study of cytomegalovirus exposure and HLA in healthy donors. A multiplex PCR was run with 60 Vbeta primers and 13 Jbeta primers. Here immunoSEQ multiplex PCR was the method, and the copy in TCRdb shows in-frame clones only, minus some. The top ten clones hold 1.5% to 2% of a sample with 170,000 or so clones, 77% of them seen once. Trimming removed 3 bases from V and 3 bases from J, with 10 bases in between. This CDR3 is built from 14 residues. In germline, CDR1 is WSHSY, CDR2 SAAADI. Sequences were obtained from PBMCs. The receptor's source is a woman younger than 45 in good health and CMV-seronegative. This chain uses TRBV10-2 with TRBJ2-3; D gene unclear. CDR3 in DNA: TGCGCCAGCAGTGAATCACAGCAAACAGATACGCAGTATTTT. Protein sequence: CASSESQQTDTQYF.